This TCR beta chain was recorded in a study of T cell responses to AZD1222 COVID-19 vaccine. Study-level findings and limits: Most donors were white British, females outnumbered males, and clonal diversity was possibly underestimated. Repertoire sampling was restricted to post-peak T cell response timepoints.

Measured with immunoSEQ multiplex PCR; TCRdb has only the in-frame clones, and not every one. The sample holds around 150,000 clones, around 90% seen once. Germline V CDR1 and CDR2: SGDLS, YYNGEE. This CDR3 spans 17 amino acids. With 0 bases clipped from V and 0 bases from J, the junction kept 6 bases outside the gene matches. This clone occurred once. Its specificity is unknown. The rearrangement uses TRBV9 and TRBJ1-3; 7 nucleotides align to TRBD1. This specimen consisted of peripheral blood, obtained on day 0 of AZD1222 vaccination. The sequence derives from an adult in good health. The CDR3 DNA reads TGTGCCAGCAGCGTAGATGGGACAGCCGGCTCTGGAAACACCATATATTTT. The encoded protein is CASSVDGTAGSGNTIYF.